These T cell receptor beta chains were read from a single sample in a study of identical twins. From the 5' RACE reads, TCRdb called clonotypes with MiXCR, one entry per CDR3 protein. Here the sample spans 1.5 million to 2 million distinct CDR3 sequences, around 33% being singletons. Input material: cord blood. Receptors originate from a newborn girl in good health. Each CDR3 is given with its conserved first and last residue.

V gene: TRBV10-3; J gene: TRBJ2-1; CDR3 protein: CAISVGTTQETQFF
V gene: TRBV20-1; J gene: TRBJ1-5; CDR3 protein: CSARVLDSNQPQHF
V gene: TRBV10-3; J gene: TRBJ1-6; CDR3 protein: CAIRRDKQGTLLNSPLHF
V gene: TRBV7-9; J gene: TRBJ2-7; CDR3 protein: CASRQGSYYEQYF
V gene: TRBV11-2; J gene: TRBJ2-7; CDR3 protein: CASSLVSGVYEQYF
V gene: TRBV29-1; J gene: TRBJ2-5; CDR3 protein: CSVPVAPGKETQYF
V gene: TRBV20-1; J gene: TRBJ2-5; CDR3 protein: CSAVRLAGETQYF
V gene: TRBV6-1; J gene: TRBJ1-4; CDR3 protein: CASSVTGLFNEKLFF
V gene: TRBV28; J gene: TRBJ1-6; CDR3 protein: CASSRPPFQGYSYNSPLHF
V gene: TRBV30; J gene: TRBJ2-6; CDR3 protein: CAWRGSISGANVLTF
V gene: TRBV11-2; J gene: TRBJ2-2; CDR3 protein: CASSFSAPNTGELFF
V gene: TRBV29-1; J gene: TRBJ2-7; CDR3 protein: CSVEEGTGDNEQYF
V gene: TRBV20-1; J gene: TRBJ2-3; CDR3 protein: CSEKRASTDTQYF
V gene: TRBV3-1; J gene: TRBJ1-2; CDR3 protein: CASSPGQGAPGYTF
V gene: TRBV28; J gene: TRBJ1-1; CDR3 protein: CASKEGGVFTEAFF
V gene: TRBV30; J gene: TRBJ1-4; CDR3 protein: CAWSVKGTANEKLFF
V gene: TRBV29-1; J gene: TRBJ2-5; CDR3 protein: CSVVAHGDGEQYF
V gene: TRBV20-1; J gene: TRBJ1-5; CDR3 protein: CSASRGQISNQPQHF
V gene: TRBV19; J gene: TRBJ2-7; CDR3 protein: CASGPDSGYEQYF
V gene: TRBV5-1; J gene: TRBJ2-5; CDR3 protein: CASKGSGRETQYF
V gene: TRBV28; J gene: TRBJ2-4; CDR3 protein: CASTKPKGIAKNIQYF
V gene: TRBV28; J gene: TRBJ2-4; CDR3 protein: CANIDRDENIQYF